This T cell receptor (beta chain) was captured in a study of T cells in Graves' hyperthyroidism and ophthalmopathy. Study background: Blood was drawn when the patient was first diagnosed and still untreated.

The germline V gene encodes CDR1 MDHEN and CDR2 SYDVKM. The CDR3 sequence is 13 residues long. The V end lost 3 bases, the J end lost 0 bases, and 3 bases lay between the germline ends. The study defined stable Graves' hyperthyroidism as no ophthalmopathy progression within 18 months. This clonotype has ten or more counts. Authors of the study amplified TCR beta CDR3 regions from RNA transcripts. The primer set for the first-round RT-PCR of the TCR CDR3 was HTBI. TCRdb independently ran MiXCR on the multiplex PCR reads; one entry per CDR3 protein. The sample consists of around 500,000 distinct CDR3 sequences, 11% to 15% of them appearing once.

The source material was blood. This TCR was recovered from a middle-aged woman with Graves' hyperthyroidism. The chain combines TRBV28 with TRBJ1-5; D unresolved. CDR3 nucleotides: TGTGCCAGCAGTTTGTTTAGCAATCAGCCCCAGCATTTT. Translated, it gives CASSLFSNQPQHF.